This T cell receptor (beta chain) originates from a study of post-analysis software for immune sequencing data. Study background: Relapsing-remitting, secondary progressive and progressive-relapsing courses of multiple sclerosis were included.

Study outcomes and limitations: Patients used about five TRBV segments, including TRBV5-6, TRBV5-1 and TRBV20-1, more often than controls. Strong same-batch co-clustering of samples appeared with F measure clustering. A significant reduction in normalized Chao1 diversity was observed in multiple sclerosis patients versus controls.

The CDR3 has 14 amino acids. The V end was cut by 0 bases, the J end by 1 base, with 8 bases between. Germline CDR1 is SGHRS and CDR2 is YFSETQ. To note about this clonotype: What it binds is not known.

Unique molecular identifiers tagged the TCR beta cDNA libraries. Once roughly 0.95 to 10 million T cells were used, about 510,000 cDNA molecules resulted. TCRdb itself ran the PCR reads through MiXCR, one entry per CDR3 protein. The profile shows around 440,000 distinct CDR3 sequences, around 40% of them singletons. This chain links TRBV5-1 with TRBJ2-7; D unresolved. This receptor was identified in a girl aged 10 to 17 with multiple sclerosis. Material for sequencing was blood. CDR3 residues: CASSLEAHSYEQYF. The CDR3 DNA reads TGCGCCAGCAGCTTGGAGGCGCATTCCTACGAGCAGTACTTC.